This is a list of T cell receptor beta chains from one sample in a study of T cell changes during pregnancy in multiple sclerosis. The assay was immunoSEQ multiplex PCR, and TCRdb's table has in-frame clones only and misses some. The data show about 49,000 clones, nearly 95% seen once. Sequencing was performed on peripheral blood, taken after pregnancy. The receptor set was obtained from a female donor with multiple sclerosis, enrolled in a pregnancy study. The CDR3 runs from the conserved cysteine through the conserved F or W. The D gene is left open where the match is weak. Clone size is not always given. Where it is, it says once, few, many or a class for expanded clones.

v_call	d_call	j_call	clone_size	cdr3_aa	cdr3_nt
TRBV29-1	NA	TRBJ1-2	NA	CSVDLTNYGYTF	TGCAGCGTTGATCTTACTAACTATGGCTACACCTTC
TRBV10-3	NA	TRBJ1-5	NA	CAISEGQYSNQPQHF	TGTGCCATCAGTGAAGGACAGTATAGCAATCAGCCCCAGCATTTT
TRBV19	NA	TRBJ2-3	NA	CASSPRGGRGDTQYF	TGTGCCAGTAGTCCGAGGGGGGGGCGCGGAGATACGCAGTATTTT
TRBV4-3	NA	TRBJ1-4	NA	CASSPQTGATNEKLFF	TGCGCCAGCAGCCCCCAAACGGGGGCAACTAATGAAAAACTGTTTTTT
TRBV2	NA	TRBJ1-5	NA	CASTDRNNQPQHF	TGTGCCAGCACCGACAGGAACAATCAGCCCCAGCATTTT
TRBV27	NA	TRBJ1-1	NA	CASRHPAGGRGNTEAFF	TGTGCCAGCAGACATCCTGCGGGGGGGAGGGGGAACACTGAAGCTTTCTTT
TRBV18	NA	TRBJ1-2	once	CASSPRTPRRTLAGGIDGYTF	TGTGCCAGCTCACCACGAACCCCGAGGCGAACCCTTGCAGGAGGCATCGATGGCTACACCTTC
TRBV9	NA	TRBJ1-2	NA	CASSVSGSHYGYTF	TGTGCCAGCAGCGTCAGCGGGTCCCACTATGGCTACACCTTC
TRBV7-3	NA	TRBJ2-1	NA	CASSLVRGGYNEQFF	TGTGCCAGCAGCTTAGTGAGGGGGGGCTACAATGAGCAGTTCTTC
TRBV4-3	TRBD2	TRBJ2-3	NA	CASSQNLAGGIDTQYF	TGCGCCAGCAGCCAGAACCTAGCGGGGGGTATAGATACGCAGTATTTT
TRBV9	NA	TRBJ2-1	once	CASSLQGFDEQFF	TGTGCCAGCAGCCTGCAGGGTTTCGATGAGCAGTTCTTC
TRBV29-1	NA	TRBJ1-1	once	CSAGGTEAFF	TGCAGCGCCGGGGGGACTGAAGCTTTCTTT
TRBV7-2	NA	TRBJ1-5	NA	CASSLQGRGNQPQHF	TGTGCCAGCAGCTTACAGGGAAGGGGCAATCAGCCCCAGCATTTT
TRBV2	NA	TRBJ1-2	once	CASKWEIYGYTF	TGTGCCAGCAAGTGGGAGATTTATGGCTACACCTTC
TRBV11-3	TRBD2	TRBJ2-3	NA	CASSSKRPSGNTDTQYF	TGTGCCAGCAGCTCAAAGAGGCCTAGCGGGAACACAGATACGCAGTATTTT
TRBV19	NA	TRBJ1-5	few	CASSIGASNQPQHF	TGTGCCAGTAGTATAGGGGCTTCCAATCAGCCCCAGCATTTT
TRBV20-1	NA	TRBJ2-2	NA	CSASAGELFF	TGCAGTGCTTCGGCCGGGGAGCTGTTTTTT
TRBV29-1	NA	TRBJ2-7	NA	CSVESGRGRATYEQYF	TGCAGCGTTGAAAGCGGGCGGGGCAGGGCCACCTACGAGCAGTACTTC
TRBV18	TRBD1	TRBJ2-2	NA	CASSPRQGPTGELFF	TGTGCCAGCTCACCGAGACAGGGTCCCACCGGGGAGCTGTTTTTT
TRBV19	TRBD1	TRBJ2-2	NA	CAGRDRGDTGELFF	TGTGCCGGCCGGGACAGGGGAGACACCGGGGAGCTGTTTTTT
TRBV10-3	TRBD2	TRBJ2-1	NA	CAISEERGGIDEQFF	TGTGCCATCAGTGAGGAGCGGGGGGGCATCGATGAGCAGTTCTTC
TRBV15	TRBD1	TRBJ1-2	NA	CATSGTGDFYGYTF	TGTGCCACCAGCGGGACAGGGGACTTCTATGGCTACACCTTC
TRBV19	TRBD1	TRBJ1-6	NA	CASSMLPGQGSSPLHF	TGTGCCAGTAGTATGCTTCCGGGACAGGGTAGTTCACCCCTCCACTTT
TRBV10-3	TRBD2	TRBJ2-7	NA	CAINPSGVSYEQYF	TGTGCCATCAATCCTAGCGGGGTCAGCTACGAGCAGTACTTC
TRBV27	TRBD2	TRBJ2-5	NA	CASSFPPPYSLPRIWRGGRETQYF	TGTGCCAGCAGTTTTCCCCCTCCTTACTCCCTCCCACGGATCTGGCGGGGGGGCCGAGAGACCCAGTACTTC
TRBV6-6	TRBD1	TRBJ1-2	NA	CASTMDRVYGYTF	TGTGCCAGCACCATGGACAGGGTCTATGGCTACACCTTC
TRBV7-3	NA	TRBJ1-1	NA	CASSTTGNTEAFF	TGTGCCAGCAGCACCACAGGGAACACTGAAGCTTTCTTT
TRBV18	TRBD1	TRBJ1-2	NA	CASSPTEGANYGYTF	TGTGCCAGCTCACCGACGGAGGGGGCGAACTATGGCTACACCTTC
TRBV20-1	NA	TRBJ2-7	NA	CSARKEYEQYF	TGCAGTGCTAGAAAGGAGTACGAGCAGTACTTC
TRBV11-3	TRBD2	TRBJ2-3	NA	CASSQTSGDADTQYF	TGTGCCAGCAGCCAAACTAGCGGGGACGCAGATACGCAGTATTTT
TRBV9	TRBD2	TRBJ2-1	NA	CASSVGGGKLNEQFF	TGTGCCAGCAGCGTTGGCGGGGGGAAACTCAATGAGCAGTTCTTC
TRBV2	NA	TRBJ2-1	NA	CASSQLSSVEEQFF	TGTGCCAGCAGTCAATTATCTAGCGTGGAGGAGCAGTTCTTC
TRBV7-2	NA	TRBJ2-3	NA	CASSYRDFDTDTQYF	TGTGCCAGCAGCTACCGGGACTTTGACACAGATACGCAGTATTTT
TRBV30	NA	TRBJ1-2	once	CAWSALDRFNYGYTF	TGTGCCTGGAGTGCACTAGACAGGTTCAACTATGGCTACACCTTC
TRBV7-3	NA	TRBJ1-6	NA	CASSLWGGLDSPLHF	TGTGCCAGCAGCTTATGGGGGGGGCTGGATTCACCCCTCCACTTT
TRBV7-9	TRBD2	TRBJ2-7	few	CASSFIASGVYEQYF	TGTGCCAGCAGCTTTATAGCTAGCGGGGTCTACGAGCAGTACTTC
TRBV30	NA	TRBJ1-1	NA	CAWGQTMNTEAFF	TGTGCCTGGGGGCAAACGATGAACACTGAAGCTTTCTTT
TRBV2	TRBD2	TRBJ2-3	NA	CALTGGAIDTQYF	TGTGCCTTGACGGGGGGGGCTATAGATACGCAGTATTTT
TRBV4-1	NA	TRBJ1-6	NA	CASSQDPGTNSPLHF	TGCGCCAGCAGCCAAGACCCAGGTACCAATTCACCCCTCCACTTT
TRBV11-2	TRBD1	TRBJ1-6	few	CASSFGQGGSPLHF	TGTGCCAGCAGCTTCGGACAGGGTGGATCACCCCTCCACTTT
TRBV5-4	TRBD1	TRBJ1-2	NA	CASSLGGTGAANYGYTF	TGTGCCAGCAGCTTGGGAGGGACAGGGGCGGCTAACTATGGCTACACCTTC
TRBV29-1	TRBD1	TRBJ1-1	NA	CSVAGQRMNTEAFF	TGCAGCGTTGCGGGACAGCGGATGAACACTGAAGCTTTCTTT
TRBV4-3	TRBD2	TRBJ2-7	NA	CASSQDWSGGPREQYF	TGCGCCAGCAGCCAAGATTGGAGCGGGGGCCCCAGGGAGCAGTACTTC
TRBV5-4	TRBD2	TRBJ2-2	NA	CASSFRLAGGANTGELFF	TGTGCCAGCAGCTTTCGGCTAGCGGGGGGAGCGAACACCGGGGAGCTGTTTTTT
TRBV6-1	NA	TRBJ2-7	NA	CASSVQGFYEQYF	TGTGCCAGCAGTGTACAGGGTTTCTACGAGCAGTACTTC
TRBV9	TRBD2	TRBJ2-1	NA	CASSGALAAPGDNEQFF	TGTGCCAGCAGCGGCGCCCTAGCGGCTCCCGGGGACAATGAGCAGTTCTTC
TRBV15	TRBD1	TRBJ1-2	NA	CATSTGTGANYGYTF	TGTGCCACCAGCACCGGGACAGGGGCTAACTATGGCTACACCTTC
TRBV25-1	NA	TRBJ2-2	NA	CASSEPAGDTGELFF	TGTGCCAGCAGTGAGCCGGCAGGGGACACCGGGGAGCTGTTTTTT
TRBV6-1	NA	TRBJ1-6	NA	CASSELGGNSPLHF	TGTGCCAGCAGTGAATTGGGGGGGAATTCACCCCTCCACTTT
TRBV9	TRBD2	TRBJ2-1	NA	CASSASGVWNEQFF	TGTGCCAGCAGCGCTAGCGGGGTGTGGAATGAGCAGTTCTTC
TRBV29-1	TRBD1	TRBJ1-2	NA	CSVEDHLGTGHLYGYTF	TGCAGCGTTGAAGACCACCTTGGGACAGGACACCTCTATGGCTACACCTTC
TRBV7-7	TRBD1	TRBJ2-7	NA	CASSSNRGPSYEQYF	TGTGCCAGCAGCTCGAACAGGGGGCCTTCTTACGAGCAGTACTTC
TRBV11-2	NA	TRBJ1-4	NA	CASSPRTRELFF	TGTGCCAGCAGCCCACGGACTAGGGAACTGTTTTTT
TRBV5-1	TRBD1	TRBJ1-1	NA	CASSLADRAKAFF	TGCGCCAGCAGCTTGGCCGACAGGGCGAAGGCTTTCTTT
TRBV5-1	NA	TRBJ1-6	NA	CASSLGTSHNSPLHF	TGCGCCAGCAGCTTGGGGACAAGCCATAATTCACCCCTCCACTTT